This paragraph reports one TCR beta chain. This CDR3 is 16 amino acids long. Germline CDR1 LGHDT, CDR2 YNNKEL (reference sequence). V dropped 5 bases and J dropped 5 bases, with 21 bases sitting between them. Original data processing: From reference gene primer amplification, estimates of nucleated cell counts were derived. The repertoire was sequenced with immunoSEQ multiplex PCR; TCRdb's copy has only in-frame clones and lacks some. V and J calls and clone size are as listed in that table; D and trimming were resolved from the DNA. The table includes about 380,000 clones, about 85% detected once. This record comes from a study of blood T cell repertoires in COVID-19. About the research overall: Italy, Spain and the United States were the sources of the convalescent and acute COVID-19 samples. PBMCs, B-cell-depleted T cells, or T cells provided the cDNA or gDNA that made up the material.

This receptor was taken from a woman between 18 and 30 years old with acute or convalescent COVID-19. What was sequenced was peripheral blood. This chain connects TRBV3-1 (or the pseudogene TRBV3-2) to TRBJ2-5; a possible D gene is TRBD2 (5 bases). The CDR3 nucleotides read TGTGCCAGCAGCTCAGGACTCATGCGCGGAGCTGAGACCCAGTACTTC. Encoded protein: CASSSGLMRGAETQYF.